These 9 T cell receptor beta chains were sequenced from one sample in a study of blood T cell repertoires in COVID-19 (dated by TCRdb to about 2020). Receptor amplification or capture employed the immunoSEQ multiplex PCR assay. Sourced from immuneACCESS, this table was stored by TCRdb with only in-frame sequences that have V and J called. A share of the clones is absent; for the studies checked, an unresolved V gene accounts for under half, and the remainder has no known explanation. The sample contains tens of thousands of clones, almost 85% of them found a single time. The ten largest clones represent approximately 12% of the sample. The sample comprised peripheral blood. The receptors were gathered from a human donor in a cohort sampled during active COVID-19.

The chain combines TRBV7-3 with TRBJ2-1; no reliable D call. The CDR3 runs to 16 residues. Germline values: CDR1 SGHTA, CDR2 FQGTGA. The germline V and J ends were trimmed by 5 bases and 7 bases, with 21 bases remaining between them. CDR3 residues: CASSLTPAPPGNEQFF. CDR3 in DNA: TGTGCCAGCAGCCTGACCCCAGCTCCCCCAGGTAATGAGCAGTTCTTC.

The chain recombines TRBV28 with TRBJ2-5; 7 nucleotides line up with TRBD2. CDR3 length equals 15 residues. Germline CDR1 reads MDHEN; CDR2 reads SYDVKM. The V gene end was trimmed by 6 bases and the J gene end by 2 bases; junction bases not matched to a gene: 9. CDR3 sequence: CASSDPASGQETQYF. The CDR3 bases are TGTGCCAGCAGCGATCCTGCTAGCGGACAAGAGACCCAGTACTTC.

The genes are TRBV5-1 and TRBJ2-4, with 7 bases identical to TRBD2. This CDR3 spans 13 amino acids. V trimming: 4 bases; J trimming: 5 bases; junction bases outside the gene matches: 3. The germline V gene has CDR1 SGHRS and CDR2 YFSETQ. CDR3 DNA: TGCGCCAGCAGCGAAGGACTAGAAAACATTCAGTACTTC. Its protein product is CASSEGLENIQYF. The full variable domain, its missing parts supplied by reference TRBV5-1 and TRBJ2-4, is KAGVTQTPRYLIKTRGQQVTLSCSPISGHRSVSWYQQTPGQGLQFLFEYFSETQRNKGNFPGRFSGRQFSNSRSEMNVSTLELGDSALYLCASSEGLENIQYFGAGTRLSVL.

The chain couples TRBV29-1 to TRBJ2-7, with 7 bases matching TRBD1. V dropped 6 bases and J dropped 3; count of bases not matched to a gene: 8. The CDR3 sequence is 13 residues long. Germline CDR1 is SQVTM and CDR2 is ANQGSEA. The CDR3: CSVPTGTNYEQYF. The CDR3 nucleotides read TGCAGCGTACCGACAGGGACCAACTACGAGCAGTACTTC.

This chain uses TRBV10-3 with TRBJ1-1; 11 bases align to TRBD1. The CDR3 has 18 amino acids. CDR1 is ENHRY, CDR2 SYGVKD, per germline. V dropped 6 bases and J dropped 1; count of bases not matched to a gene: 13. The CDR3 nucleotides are TGTGCCATCAGCCCAGGGACAGGGGGGGGGATGAGGAACACTGAAGCTTTCTTT. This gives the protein CAISPGTGGGMRNTEAFF.

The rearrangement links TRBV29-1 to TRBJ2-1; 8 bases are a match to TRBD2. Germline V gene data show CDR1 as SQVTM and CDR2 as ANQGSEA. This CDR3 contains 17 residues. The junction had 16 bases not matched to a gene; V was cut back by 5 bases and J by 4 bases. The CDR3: CSVSIAGSRWGYNEQFF. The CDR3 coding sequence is TGCAGCGTTTCCATAGCGGGATCGCGGTGGGGATACAATGAGCAGTTCTTC.

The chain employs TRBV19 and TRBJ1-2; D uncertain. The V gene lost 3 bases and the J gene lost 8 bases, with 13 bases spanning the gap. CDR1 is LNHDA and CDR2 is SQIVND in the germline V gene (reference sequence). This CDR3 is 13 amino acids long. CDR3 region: CASSIGETGGYTF. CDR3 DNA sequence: TGTGCCAGTAGTATCGGGGAAACGGGGGGCTACACCTTC.

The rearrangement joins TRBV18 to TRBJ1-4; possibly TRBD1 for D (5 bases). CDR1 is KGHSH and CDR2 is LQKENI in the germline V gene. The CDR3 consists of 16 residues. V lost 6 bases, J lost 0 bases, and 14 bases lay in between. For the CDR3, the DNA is TGTGCCAGCTCCATCGCGAACAGGCCAACTAATGAAAAACTGTTTTTT. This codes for CASSIANRPTNEKLFF.

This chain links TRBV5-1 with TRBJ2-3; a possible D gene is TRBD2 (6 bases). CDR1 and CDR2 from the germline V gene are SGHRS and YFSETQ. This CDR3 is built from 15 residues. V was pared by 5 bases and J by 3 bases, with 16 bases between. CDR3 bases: TGCGCCAGCAGACAAACCGGGACTTTAACAGATACGCAGTATTTT. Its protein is CASRQTGTLTDTQYF.